Each of the 6 T cell receptor beta chains below was sequenced from the same sample in a study of blood T cell repertoires in COVID-19. Profiling relied on immunoSEQ multiplex PCR, and the TCRdb table lists in-frame clones only, not all of them. The sample includes under 500,000 clones, about 89% seen only once; the top ten take roughly 4%. Sequenced sample: peripheral blood. These receptors originate from a woman aged 25-40 years with acute or convalescent COVID-19.

The CDR3 DNA follows: TGTGCCAGCAGTTACTCGGGACTAACCATCCAAGAGACCCAGTACTTC. This gives the protein CASSYSGLTIQETQYF. The chain has TRBV6-2 or TRBV6-3 and TRBJ2-5; 7 positions match TRBD2. Germline lookup yields CDR1 MNHEY and CDR2 SVGEGT. This CDR3 contains 16 residues. Germline trimming cut 0 bases from V and 1 base from J; bases unmatched to any gene: 5.

CDR3 DNA: TGTGCCAGTACGGACAGGGCTGGAAACACCATATATTTT. It translates to CASTDRAGNTIYF. The chain couples TRBV5-6 to TRBJ1-3, with TRBD1 identical over 8 bases. V lost 8 bases, J lost 2 bases, and 3 bases stayed unmatched. The CDR3 extends over 13 amino acids. Germline-derived CDR1 and CDR2 are SGHDT and YYEEEE.

The rearrangement links TRBV3-1 (or the pseudogene TRBV3-2) to TRBJ2-7, with unresolved D. CDR3 length: 13 amino acids. Germline lookup yields CDR1 LGHDT and CDR2 YNNKEL (reference sequence). V lost 1 base and J lost 7, with 11 bases in between. The CDR3, as DNA: TGTGCCAGCAGCCAAGGAATGTACTGGGAGCAGTACTTC. As protein: CASSQGMYWEQYF.

This chain joins TRBV5-4 and TRBJ2-3; 7 bases agree with TRBD2. V lost 4 bases and J lost 2; bases outside the gene matches: 10. The CDR3 is 16 residues long. Germline V CDR1 and CDR2: SGHNT, YYREEE (reference sequence). The CDR3 loop is CASSRSRGVVTDTQYF. The CDR3 nucleotides are TGTGCCAGCAGCAGATCCCGGGGGGTTGTCACAGATACGCAGTATTTT. The full variable domain, with the rest looked up from reference TRBV5-4 and TRBJ2-3, is ETGVTQSPTHLIKTRGQQVTLRCSSQSGHNTVSWYQQALGQGPQFIFQYYREEENGRGNFPPRFSGLQFPNYSSELNVNALELDDSALYLCASSRSRGVVTDTQYFGPGTRLTVL.

J is TRBJ2-3 and V is TRBV5-1; 7 bases match TRBD2. The CDR3 runs to 15 residues. V dropped 6 bases and J dropped 0; count of bases not matched to a gene: 7. CDR1 SGHRS and CDR2 YFSETQ come from the germline V gene. In nucleotides, the CDR3 is TGCGCCAGCATGACCGGCGGGGGAAGCACAGATACGCAGTATTTT. Translated: CASMTGGGSTDTQYF. Filled out from reference TRBV5-1 and TRBJ2-3, the complete variable domain reads KAGVTQTPRYLIKTRGQQVTLSCSPISGHRSVSWYQQTPGQGLQFLFEYFSETQRNKGNFPGRFSGRQFSNSRSEMNVSTLELGDSALYLCASMTGGGSTDTQYFGPGTRLTVL.

V and J are TRBV7-3 and TRBJ2-1; D is possibly TRBD2 (6 bases). This CDR3 has 14 amino acids. Looked up from germline, CDR1 is SGHTA and CDR2 is FQGTGA. The V end was cut by 2 bases, the J end by 3 bases, with 8 bases between. CDR3 DNA sequence: TGTGCCAGCAGCTTAGGGGGGTTCTACAATGAGCAGTTCTTC. It translates to CASSLGGFYNEQFF. Based on the CDR3 plus reference TRBV7-3 and TRBJ2-1, the full variable domain is GAGVSQTPSNKVTEKGKYVELRCDPISGHTALYWYRQSLGQGPEFLIYFQGTGAADDSGLPNDRFFAVRPEGSVSTLKIQRTERGDSAVYLCASSLGGFYNEQFFGPGTRLTVL.